This is a list of T cell receptor beta chains from one sample in a study of cytomegalovirus exposure and HLA in healthy donors. Clones were read by immunoSEQ multiplex PCR, and TCRdb kept only the in-frame ones, dropping some. The sample lists about 73,000 clones; approximately 95% were seen once. The sequenced sample consisted of PBMCs. All receptors come from a man younger than 35 in good health and CMV-seronegative. CDR3s include the opening cysteine and the closing phenylalanine or tryptophan. D genes are given only for firm matches. For some rows the clone size is stated as once, few or many, or as a class when expanded; others skip it.

D gene,clone size,J gene,V gene,CDR3 protein,CDR3 DNA
NA,NA,TRBJ2-7,TRBV1,CTSRQKHEQYF,TGCACCAGCAGGCAGAAACACGAGCAGTACTTC
NA,NA,TRBJ2-7,TRBV6-5,CASSYRGGEQYF,TGTGCCAGCAGTTATCGAGGTGGGGAGCAGTACTTC
TRBD2,NA,TRBJ2-1,TRBV5-1,CASSSTRNGGAIISYNEQFF,TGCGCCAGCAGCTCAACCCGAAACGGGGGGGCGATTATCTCTTACAATGAGCAGTTCTTC
NA,once,TRBJ1-5,TRBV19,CASSIGPGRGNQPQHF,TGTGCCAGTAGTATAGGCCCAGGACGGGGAAATCAGCCCCAGCATTTT
NA,once,TRBJ2-5,TRBV28,CASKLSAGRETQYF,TGTGCCAGCAAATTAAGTGCGGGAAGAGAGACCCAGTACTTC
NA,NA,TRBJ1-1,TRBV2,CASRVNTEAFF,TGTGCCAGCCGGGTGAACACTGAAGCTTTCTTT
NA,once,TRBJ2-7,TRBV27,CASSSSDRPYEQYF,TGTGCCAGCAGTTCCTCCGACAGGCCCTACGAGCAGTACTTC
NA,NA,TRBJ1-2,TRBV6-5,CASSPSGRVYGYTF,TGTGCCAGCAGCCCGTCTGGCAGGGTTTATGGCTACACCTTC
TRBD1,NA,TRBJ2-2,TRBV11-2,CASSFGTGVGAGELFF,TGTGCCAGCAGCTTTGGGACAGGGGTTGGCGCCGGGGAGCTGTTTTTT
NA,NA,TRBJ1-2,TRBV9,CASSVGGGAEGYTF,TGTGCCAGCAGCGTAGGGGGGGGCGCGGAGGGCTACACCTTC
TRBD1,NA,TRBJ2-7,TRBV18,CASSPHGGQGSYEQYF,TGTGCCAGCTCCCCCCATGGCGGACAGGGGTCCTACGAGCAGTACTTC
TRBD1,NA,TRBJ2-7,TRBV6-6,CASSYGTASGEQYF,TGTGCCAGCAGTTACGGGACAGCCTCAGGCGAGCAGTACTTC
NA,NA,TRBJ2-3,TRBV5-6,CASSRQGGTDTQYF,TGTGCCAGCAGCCGACAAGGCGGCACAGATACGCAGTATTTT
NA,once,TRBJ1-2,TRBV5-4,CASSFPGIYGYTF,TGTGCCAGCAGCTTTCCGGGTATCTATGGCTACACCTTC
TRBD1,NA,TRBJ1-1,TRBV14,CASSPSDRLQNTEAFF,TGTGCCAGCAGCCCCTCGGACAGGTTACAAAACACTGAAGCTTTCTTT
TRBD1,NA,TRBJ2-7,TRBV6-1,CASGSGQGIEQYF,TGTGCCAGCGGCTCGGGACAGGGAATCGAGCAGTACTTC
NA,NA,TRBJ2-2,TRBV29-1,CSGALGAPGELFF,TGCAGCGGGGCGCTGGGGGCCCCCGGGGAGCTGTTTTTT
TRBD1,NA,TRBJ1-3,TRBV5-1,CASSLEGQGVGNTIYF,TGCGCCAGCAGCTTGGAGGGACAGGGGGTTGGAAACACCATATATTTT
TRBD1,NA,TRBJ1-2,TRBV28,CASSLSGTGERYGYTF,TGTGCCAGCAGTTTATCCGGGACAGGGGAGCGGTATGGCTACACCTTC
NA,few,TRBJ1-3,TRBV10-3,CAIREASGNTIYF,TGTGCCATCAGAGAAGCGTCTGGAAACACCATATATTTT
TRBD1,NA,TRBJ1-2,TRBV10-1,CASRVMDRRAANYGYTF,TGCGCCAGCAGGGTCATGGACAGGAGGGCAGCTAACTATGGCTACACCTTC
NA,NA,TRBJ2-7,TRBV6-5,CASSYPDSYEQYF,TGTGCCAGCAGTTACCCGGACAGCTACGAGCAGTACTTC
NA,NA,TRBJ1-1,TRBV25-1,CASSDDSTEAFF,TGTGCCAGCAGTGACGACTCCACTGAAGCTTTCTTT
TRBD2,once,TRBJ2-1,TRBV5-4,CASGELAVYNEQFF,TGTGCCAGCGGAGAACTAGCGGTATACAATGAGCAGTTCTTC
NA,NA,TRBJ2-2,TRBV4-3,CASRTGAGTGELFF,TGCGCCAGCAGAACTGGGGCCGGAACCGGGGAGCTGTTTTTT
TRBD1,NA,TRBJ2-7,TRBV2,CASSEAQGAPYEQYF,TGTGCCAGCAGTGAGGCTCAGGGGGCTCCCTACGAGCAGTACTTC
TRBD2,NA,TRBJ2-2,TRBV7-6,CASSLGRGLGSGGSTGELFF,TGTGCCAGCAGCTTAGGCCGCGGGCTAGGAAGCGGGGGAAGCACCGGGGAGCTGTTTTTT
TRBD2,NA,TRBJ2-1,TRBV4-2,CASSQVGNSGGSAEQFF,TGTGCCAGCAGCCAAGTAGGTAATAGCGGGGGATCAGCCGAGCAGTTCTTC
TRBD1,NA,TRBJ1-2,TRBV4-1,CASSQTPGQPYGYTF,TGCGCCAGCAGCCAAACGCCGGGACAGCCCTATGGCTACACCTTC